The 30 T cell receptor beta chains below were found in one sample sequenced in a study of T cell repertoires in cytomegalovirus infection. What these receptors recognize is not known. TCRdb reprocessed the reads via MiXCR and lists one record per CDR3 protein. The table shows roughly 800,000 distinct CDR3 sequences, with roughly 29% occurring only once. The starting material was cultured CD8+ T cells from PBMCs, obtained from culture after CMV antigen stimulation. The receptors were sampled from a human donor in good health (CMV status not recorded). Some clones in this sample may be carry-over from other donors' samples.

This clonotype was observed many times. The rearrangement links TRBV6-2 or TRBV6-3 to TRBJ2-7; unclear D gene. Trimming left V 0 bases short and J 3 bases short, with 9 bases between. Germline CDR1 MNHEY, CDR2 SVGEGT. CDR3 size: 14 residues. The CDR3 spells CASSYSGTVYEQYV. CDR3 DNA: TGTGCCAGCAGTTACTCCGGCACCGTCTACGAGCAGTACGTC.

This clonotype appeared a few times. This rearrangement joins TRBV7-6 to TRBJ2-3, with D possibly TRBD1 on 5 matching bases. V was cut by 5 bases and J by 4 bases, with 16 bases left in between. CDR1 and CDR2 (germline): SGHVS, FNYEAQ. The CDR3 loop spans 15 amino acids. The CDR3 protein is CASSGAVGLADTQYF. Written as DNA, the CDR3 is TGTGCCAGCAGCGGGGCCGTGGGCTTGGCAGATACGCAGTATTTT.

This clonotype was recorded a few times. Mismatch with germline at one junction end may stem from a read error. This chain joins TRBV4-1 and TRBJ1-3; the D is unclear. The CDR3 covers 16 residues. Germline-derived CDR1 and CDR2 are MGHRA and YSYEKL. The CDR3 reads CASSQDESDSGNTIYF. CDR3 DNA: TGCGCCAGCAGTCAAGATGAGTCCGACTCTGGAAACACCATATATTTT.

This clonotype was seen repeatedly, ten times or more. CDR3 nucleotide sequence: TGTGCCAGCGGGCAGGGGCTGCCGAACACCGGGGAGCTGTTTTTT. The encoded protein is CASGQGLPNTGELFF. The chain links TRBV7-2 to TRBJ2-2; D may be TRBD1 (6 bases). This CDR3 is built from 15 residues. The germline V gene has CDR1 SGHTA and CDR2 FQGNSA. Trimming took 8 bases from V and 0 from J, leaving 13 bases between them.

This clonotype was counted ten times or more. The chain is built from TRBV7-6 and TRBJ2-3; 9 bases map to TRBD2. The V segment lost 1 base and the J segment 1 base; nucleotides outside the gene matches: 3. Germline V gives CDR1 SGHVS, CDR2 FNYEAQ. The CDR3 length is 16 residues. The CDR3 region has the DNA TGTGCCAGCAGCTTAGATAAGCGGGGGGGCACAGATACGCAGTATTTT. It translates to CASSLDKRGGTDTQYF.

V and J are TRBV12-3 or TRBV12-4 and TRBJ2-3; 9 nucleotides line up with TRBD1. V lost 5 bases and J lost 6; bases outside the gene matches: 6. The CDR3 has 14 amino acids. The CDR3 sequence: CASSQTGGGDTQYF. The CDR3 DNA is TGTGCCAGCAGTCAGACAGGGGGTGGTGATACGCAGTATTTT.

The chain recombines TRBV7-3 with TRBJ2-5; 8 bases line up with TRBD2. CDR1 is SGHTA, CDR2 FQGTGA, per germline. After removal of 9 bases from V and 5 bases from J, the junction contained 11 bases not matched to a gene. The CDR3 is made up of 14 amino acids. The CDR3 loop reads CARSHGGAPETQYF. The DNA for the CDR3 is TGTGCCAGGAGCCACGGGGGGGCTCCCGAGACCCAGTACTTC. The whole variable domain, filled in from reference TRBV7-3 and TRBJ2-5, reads GAGVSQTPSNKVTEKGKYVELRCDPISGHTALYWYRQSLGQGPEFLIYFQGTGAADDSGLPNDRFFAVRPEGSVSTLKIQRTERGDSAVYLCARSHGGAPETQYFGPGTRLLVL.

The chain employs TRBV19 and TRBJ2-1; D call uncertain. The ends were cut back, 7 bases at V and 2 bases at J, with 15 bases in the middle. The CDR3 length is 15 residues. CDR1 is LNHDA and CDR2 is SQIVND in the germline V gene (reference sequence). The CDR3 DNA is TGTGCCAGTACCCTCGGGCAGATGCCCTACAATGAGCAGTTCTTC. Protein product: CASTLGQMPYNEQFF.

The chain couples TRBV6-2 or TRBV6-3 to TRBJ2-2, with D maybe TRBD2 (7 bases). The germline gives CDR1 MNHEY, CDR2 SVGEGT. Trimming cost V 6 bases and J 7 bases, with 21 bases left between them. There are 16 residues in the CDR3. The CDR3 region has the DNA TGTGCCAGCAGGGAATTGGACAGCGGGGTGATCGGGGAGCTGTTTTTT. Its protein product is CASRELDSGVIGELFF.

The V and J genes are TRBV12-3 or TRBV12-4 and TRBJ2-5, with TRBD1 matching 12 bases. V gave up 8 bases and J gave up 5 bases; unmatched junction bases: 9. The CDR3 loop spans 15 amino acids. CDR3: CASSLGQGAKETQYF. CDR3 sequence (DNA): TGTGCCAGCTCCCTGGGACAGGGGGCTAAGGAGACCCAGTACTTC.

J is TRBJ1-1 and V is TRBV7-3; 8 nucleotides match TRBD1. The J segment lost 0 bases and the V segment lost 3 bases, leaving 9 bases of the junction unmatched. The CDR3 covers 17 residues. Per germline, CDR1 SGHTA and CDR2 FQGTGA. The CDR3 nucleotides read TGTGCCAGCAGCTTTTCCGGGACAGGATTAATGAACACTGAAGCTTTCTTT. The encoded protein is CASSFSGTGLMNTEAFF. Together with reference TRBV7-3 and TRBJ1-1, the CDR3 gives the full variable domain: GAGVSQTPSNKVTEKGKYVELRCDPISGHTALYWYRQSLGQGPEFLIYFQGTGAADDSGLPNDRFFAVRPEGSVSTLKIQRTERGDSAVYLCASSFSGTGLMNTEAFFGQGTRLTVV.

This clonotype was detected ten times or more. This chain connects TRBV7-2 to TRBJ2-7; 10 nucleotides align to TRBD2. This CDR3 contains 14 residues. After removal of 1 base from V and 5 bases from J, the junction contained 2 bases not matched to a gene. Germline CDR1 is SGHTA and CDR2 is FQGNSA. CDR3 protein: CASSLGTSGHEQYF. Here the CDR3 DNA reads TGTGCCAGCAGCTTAGGGACTAGCGGCCACGAGCAGTACTTC. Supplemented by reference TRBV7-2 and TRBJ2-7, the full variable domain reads GAGVSQSPSNKVTEKGKDVELRCDPISGHTALYWYRQSLGQGLEFLIYFQGNSAPDKSGLPSDRFSAERTGGSVSTLTIQRTQQEDSAVYLCASSLGTSGHEQYFGPGTRLTVT.

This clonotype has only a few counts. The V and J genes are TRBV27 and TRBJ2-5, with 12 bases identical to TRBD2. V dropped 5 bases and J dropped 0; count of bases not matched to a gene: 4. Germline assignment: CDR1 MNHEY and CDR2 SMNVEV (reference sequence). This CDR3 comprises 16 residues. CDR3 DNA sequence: TGTGCCAGCAGTCGGACTAGCGGGAACTACCAAGAGACCCAGTACTTC. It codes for CASSRTSGNYQETQYF.

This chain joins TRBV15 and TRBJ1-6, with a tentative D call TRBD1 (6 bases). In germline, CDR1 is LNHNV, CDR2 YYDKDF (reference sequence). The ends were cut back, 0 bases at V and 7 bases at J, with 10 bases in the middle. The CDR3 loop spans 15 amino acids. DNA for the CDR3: TGTGCCACCAGCAGAGATAGGGGGAGGAATTCACCCCTCCACTTT. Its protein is CATSRDRGRNSPLHF.

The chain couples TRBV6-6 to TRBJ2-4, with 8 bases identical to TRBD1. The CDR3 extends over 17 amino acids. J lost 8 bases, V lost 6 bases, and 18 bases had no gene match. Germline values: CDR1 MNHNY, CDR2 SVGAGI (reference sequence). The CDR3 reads CASSSDVQGGHDDIQYF. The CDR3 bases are TGTGCCAGCAGCTCCGATGTACAGGGGGGACACGATGACATTCAGTACTTC.

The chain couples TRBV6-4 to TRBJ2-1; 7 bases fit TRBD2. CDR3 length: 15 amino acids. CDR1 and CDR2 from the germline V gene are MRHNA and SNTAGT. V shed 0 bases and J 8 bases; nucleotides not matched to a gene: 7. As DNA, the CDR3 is TGTGCCAGCAGTGACTCGTTGACTAGCCGCGATGAGCAGTTCTTC. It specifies CASSDSLTSRDEQFF.

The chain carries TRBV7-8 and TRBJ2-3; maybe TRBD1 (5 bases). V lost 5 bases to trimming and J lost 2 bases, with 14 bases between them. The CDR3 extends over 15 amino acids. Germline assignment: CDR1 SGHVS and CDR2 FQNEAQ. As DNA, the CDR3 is TGTGCCAGCAGCGGCAGGGTCACCGCCACAGATACGCAGTATTTT. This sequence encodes CASSGRVTATDTQYF.

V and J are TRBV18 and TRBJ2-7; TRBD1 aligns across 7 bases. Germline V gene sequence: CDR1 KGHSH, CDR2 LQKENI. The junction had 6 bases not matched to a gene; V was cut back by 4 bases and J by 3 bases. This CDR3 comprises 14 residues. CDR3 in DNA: TGTGCCAGCTCACTCGGGACAGTGAACTACGAGCAGTACTTC. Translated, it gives CASSLGTVNYEQYF.

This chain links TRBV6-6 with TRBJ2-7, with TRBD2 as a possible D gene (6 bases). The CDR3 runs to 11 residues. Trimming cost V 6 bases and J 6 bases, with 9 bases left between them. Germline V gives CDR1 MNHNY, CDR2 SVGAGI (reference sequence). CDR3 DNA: TGTGCCAGCAGGGAGGGTCTCGAGCAGTACTTC. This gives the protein CASREGLEQYF.

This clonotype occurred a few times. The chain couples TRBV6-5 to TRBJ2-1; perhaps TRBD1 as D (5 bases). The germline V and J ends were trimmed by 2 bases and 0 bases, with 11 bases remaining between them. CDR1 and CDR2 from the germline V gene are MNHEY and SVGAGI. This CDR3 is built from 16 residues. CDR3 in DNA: TGTGCCAGCAGTTACAAGGGGCGAAGCTCCTACAATGAGCAGTTCTTC. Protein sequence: CASSYKGRSSYNEQFF.

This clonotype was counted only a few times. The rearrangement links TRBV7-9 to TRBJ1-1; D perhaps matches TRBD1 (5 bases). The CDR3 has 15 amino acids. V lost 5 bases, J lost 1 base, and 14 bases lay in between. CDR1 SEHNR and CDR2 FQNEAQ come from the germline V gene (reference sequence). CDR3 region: CASSHWDLRNTEAFF. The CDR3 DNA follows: TGTGCCAGCAGCCACTGGGACCTCCGGAACACTGAAGCTTTCTTT.

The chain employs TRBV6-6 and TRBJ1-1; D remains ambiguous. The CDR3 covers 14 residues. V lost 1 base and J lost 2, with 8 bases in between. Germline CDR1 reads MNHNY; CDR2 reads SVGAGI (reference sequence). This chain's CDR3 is CASSYYGGNTEAFF. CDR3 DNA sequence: TGTGCCAGCAGTTACTATGGCGGAAACACTGAAGCTTTCTTT.

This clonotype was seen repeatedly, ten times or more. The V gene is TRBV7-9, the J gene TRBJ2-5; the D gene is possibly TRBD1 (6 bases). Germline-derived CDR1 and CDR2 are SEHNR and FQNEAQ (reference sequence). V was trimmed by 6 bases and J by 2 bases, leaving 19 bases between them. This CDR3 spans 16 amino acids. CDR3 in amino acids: CASSGTGNWVQETQYF. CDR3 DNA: TGTGCCAGCAGTGGCACAGGGAATTGGGTACAAGAGACCCAGTACTTC.

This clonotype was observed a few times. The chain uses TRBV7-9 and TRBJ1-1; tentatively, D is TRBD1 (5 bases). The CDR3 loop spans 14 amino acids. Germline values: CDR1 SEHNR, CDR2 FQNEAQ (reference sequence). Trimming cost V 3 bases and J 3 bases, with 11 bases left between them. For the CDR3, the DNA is TGTGCCAGCAGCTTCCCGCGGGGGGACACTGAAGCTTTCTTT. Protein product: CASSFPRGDTEAFF.

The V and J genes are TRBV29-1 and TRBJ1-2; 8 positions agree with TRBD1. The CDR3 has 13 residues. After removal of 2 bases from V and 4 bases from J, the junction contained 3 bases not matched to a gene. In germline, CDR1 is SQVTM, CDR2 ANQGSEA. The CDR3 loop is CSVEQGAIYGYTF. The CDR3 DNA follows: TGCAGCGTTGAACAGGGGGCCATCTATGGCTACACCTTC.

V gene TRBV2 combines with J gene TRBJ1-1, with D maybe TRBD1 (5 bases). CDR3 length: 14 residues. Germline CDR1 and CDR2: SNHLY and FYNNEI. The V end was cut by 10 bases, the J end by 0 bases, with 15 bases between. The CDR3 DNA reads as TGTGCCATCAATGGGCAGGGTCTGAACACTGAAGCTTTCTTT. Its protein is CAINGQGLNTEAFF.

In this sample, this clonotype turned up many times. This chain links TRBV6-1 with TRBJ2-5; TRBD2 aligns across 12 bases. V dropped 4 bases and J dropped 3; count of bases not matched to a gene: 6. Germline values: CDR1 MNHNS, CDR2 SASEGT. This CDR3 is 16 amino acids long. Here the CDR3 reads CASSAGGLAGKETQYF. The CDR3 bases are TGTGCCAGCAGTGCTGGGGGACTAGCGGGTAAAGAGACCCAGTACTTC.

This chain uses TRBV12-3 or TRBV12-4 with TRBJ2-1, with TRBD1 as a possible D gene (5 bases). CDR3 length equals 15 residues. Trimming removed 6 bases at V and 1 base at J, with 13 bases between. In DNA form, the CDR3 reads TGTGCCAGCAGGATAACAGGTCTTTCCTACAATGAGCAGTTCTTC. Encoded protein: CASRITGLSYNEQFF.

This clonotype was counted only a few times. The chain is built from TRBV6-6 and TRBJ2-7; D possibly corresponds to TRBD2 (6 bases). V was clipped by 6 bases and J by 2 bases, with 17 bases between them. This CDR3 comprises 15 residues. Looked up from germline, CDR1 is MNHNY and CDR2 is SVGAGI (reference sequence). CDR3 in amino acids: CASRGGFRDPYEQYV. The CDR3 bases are TGTGCCAGCAGGGGGGGATTCCGGGACCCCTACGAGCAGTACGTC.

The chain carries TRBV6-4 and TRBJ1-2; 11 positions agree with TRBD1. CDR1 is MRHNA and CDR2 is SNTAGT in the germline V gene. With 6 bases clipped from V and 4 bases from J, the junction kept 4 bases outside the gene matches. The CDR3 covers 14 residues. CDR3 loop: CASRGQGEPYGYTF. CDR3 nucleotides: TGTGCCAGCAGGGGACAGGGGGAGCCCTATGGCTACACCTTC.